Listed below are T cell receptor beta chains from one sample, sequenced in a study of cytomegalovirus exposure and HLA in healthy donors. This table comes from immunoSEQ multiplex PCR, and its TCRdb copy is limited to in-frame clones, with some not included. This sample yields more than 95,000 clones, of which around 67% are seen a single time; under 5.5% belongs to the top ten. The sample comprised PBMCs. The source is a man between 60 and 75 years old in good health and CMV-seropositive. The CDR3 runs from the conserved cysteine through the conserved F or W. Fields, in order: D gene, clone size, J gene, V gene, CDR3 DNA, CDR3 protein. The D gene is left open where the match is weak. The size of a clone is reported for some rows only, either as once, few or many, or as a class for expanded clones.

TRBD1 | . | TRBJ1-5 | TRBV5-1 | TGCGCCAGCAGTCCCGGACAGGGGGGCCAGCCCCAGCATTTT | CASSPGQGGQPQHF
. | . | TRBJ2-1 | TRBV27 | TGTGCCAGCAGTTTTTTTCAGGACAATGAGCAGTTCTTC | CASSFFQDNEQFF
TRBD2 | . | TRBJ2-1 | TRBV13 | TGTGCCAGCAGCTTAGAAGCGGGGGGGCAGAATGAGCAGTTCTTC | CASSLEAGGQNEQFF
. | . | TRBJ1-4 | TRBV7-9 | TGTGCCAGCAGCGACGTGCTGGGAGGGGATGGTGAAAAACTGTTTTTT | CASSDVLGGDGEKLFF
. | few | TRBJ1-2 | TRBV5-6 | TGTGCCAGCAGCTTCGGGACTGTCTATGGCTACACCTTC | CASSFGTVYGYTF
. | . | TRBJ2-2 | TRBV5-1 | TGCGCCAGCAGCTTGGAAGGGGGGGCCGTCGCCGGGGAGCTGTTTTTT | CASSLEGGAVAGELFF
. | . | TRBJ2-3 | TRBV11-1 | TGTGCCAGCAGCCCTGCACAGGGAACCAGGCGAGCAGATACGCAGTATTTT | CASSPAQGTRRADTQYF
. | . | TRBJ1-1 | TRBV30 | TGTGCCTGGAGCTTACAGGGAAACACTGAAGCTTTCTTT | CAWSLQGNTEAFF
TRBD2 | . | TRBJ2-5 | TRBV6-5 | TGTGCCAGCAGTTTGTTGGCTAGCGGGGTCCAAGAGACCCAGTACTTC | CASSLLASGVQETQYF
. | . | TRBJ1-1 | TRBV28 | TGTGCCAGCAGACCACCCCCAGGGTTTATGAACACTGAAGCTTTCTTT | CASRPPPGFMNTEAFF
TRBD1 | few | TRBJ2-5 | TRBV6-6 | TGTGCCAGCAGTCCAAATACTTGGACAGGGCAAGAGACCCAGTACTTC | CASSPNTWTGQETQYF
TRBD1 | . | TRBJ2-7 | TRBV4-2 | TGTGCCAGCAGCCACGGACAGGCCGGCGAGCAGTACTTC | CASSHGQAGEQYF
. | . | TRBJ1-5 | TRBV6-6 | TGTGCCAGCAGCATAATGGACAGAAATCAGCCCCAGCATTTT | CASSIMDRNQPQHF
. | . | TRBJ2-3 | TRBV9 | TGTGCCAGCAGCGTAGCGGGATCAAATACGCAGTATTTT | CASSVAGSNTQYF
. | . | TRBJ1-4 | TRBV28 | TGTGCCAGCAGTTTACAGAATGAAAAACTGTTTTTT | CASSLQNEKLFF
. | . | TRBJ2-7 | TRBV6-5 | TGTGCCAGCAGTCCCGGGGGAGGTCGGCGGCCGTACTTC | CASSPGGGRRPYF
. | . | TRBJ2-3 | TRBV7-3 | TGTGCCAGCAGCTTCGAAGGGGGGGGCACAGATACGCAGTATTTT | CASSFEGGGTDTQYF
. | . | TRBJ2-3 | TRBV5-1 | TGCGCCAGCAGCTTGCTAATGGGGAGGAGTACACCAGATACGCAGTATTTT | CASSLLMGRSTPDTQYF
. | . | TRBJ1-3 | TRBV7-6 | TGTGCCAGCAGTTTGTCAGGGGTACGTGGAAACACCATATATTTT | CASSLSGVRGNTIYF
. | . | TRBJ1-1 | TRBV10-3 | TGTGCCATCAGCCCCGGGGGGACTGAAGCTTTCTTT | CAISPGGTEAFF
. | . | TRBJ2-6 | TRBV4-2 | TGTGCCAGCAGCCAAGTTCTGGTAGGGGGCTCTGGGGCCAACGTCCTGACTTTC | CASSQVLVGGSGANVLTF
. | . | TRBJ2-6 | TRBV5-1 | TGCGCCAGCAGCTTGCGTTTCTCTGGGGCCAACGTCCTGACTTTC | CASSLRFSGANVLTF
. | . | TRBJ1-3 | TRBV7-8 | TGTGCCAGCAGCTTACACGGAGGACCCTTCTCTGGAAACACCATATATTTT | CASSLHGGPFSGNTIYF
. | . | TRBJ1-6 | TRBV30 | TGTGCCTGGAGTAAGAGGGAGACACCCCTCCACTTT | CAWSKRETPLHF
. | . | TRBJ2-5 | TRBV30 | TGTGCCTGGAGCCCGGCAGGGACCCAGTACTTC | CAWSPAGTQYF
. | once | TRBJ1-3 | TRBV7-9 | TGTGCCAGCAGCCCATTCGACAGGTCAGGAAACACCATATATTTT | CASSPFDRSGNTIYF
. | . | TRBJ1-6 | TRBV6-5 | TGTGCCAGCAGTTACTCGTACGCAGTCAATAATTCACCCCTCCACTTT | CASSYSYAVNNSPLHF
. | . | TRBJ2-5 | TRBV11-2 | TGTGCCAGCAGCTTAGGGGCGGGCGGGGAGACCCAGTACTTC | CASSLGAGGETQYF
. | . | TRBJ1-1 | TRBV28 | TGTGCCAGCAGTCTCACAAACACTGAAGCTTTCTTT | CASSLTNTEAFF
. | few | TRBJ1-5 | TRBV6-5 | TGTGCCAGCAGGATAGACAGAAATCAGCCCCAGCATTTT | CASRIDRNQPQHF
. | . | TRBJ1-4 | TRBV20-1 | TGCAGTAGACGGGTTAATGAAAAACTGTTTTTT | CSRRVNEKLFF
TRBD1 | . | TRBJ2-6 | TRBV30 | TGTGCCTGGGGACAGGGAGTTCCTGGGGCCAACGTCCTGACTTTC | CAWGQGVPGANVLTF
TRBD1 | . | TRBJ1-6 | TRBV6-1 | TGTGCCAGCAGTGAACTGCCAGGGGGCAGTCGTAATTCACCCCTCCACTTT | CASSELPGGSRNSPLHF
TRBD1 | . | TRBJ1-5 | TRBV7-4 | TGTGCCAGCAGCCCTATCTCCGGGACAGGCAATCAGCCCCAGCATTTT | CASSPISGTGNQPQHF
. | . | TRBJ1-4 | TRBV11-2 | TGTGCCAGCAGCTTAGACAGGGGAGTAGAAAAACTGTTTTTT | CASSLDRGVEKLFF
TRBD1 | . | TRBJ1-5 | TRBV19 | TGTGCCAGTAGTACGCGCGACAGGGGGCTTAAGCAGCCCCAGCATTTT | CASSTRDRGLKQPQHF
TRBD1 | . | TRBJ1-1 | TRBV2 | TGTGCCAGCAGTGAGGACAGGGCGAACACTGAAGCTTTCTTT | CASSEDRANTEAFF
. | . | TRBJ1-1 | TRBV29-1 | TGCAGCACCTCAGAGGGTATCACTGAAGCTTTCTTT | CSTSEGITEAFF
. | . | TRBJ2-3 | TRBV2 | TGTGCCAGCAGTGCCCTAGGGGGGGCTGGCACAGATACGCAGTATTTT | CASSALGGAGTDTQYF
TRBD2 | . | TRBJ2-7 | TRBV18 | TGTGCCAGCTCACCAATGGGGGGGGGAGGAGACTACGAGCAGTACTTC | CASSPMGGGGDYEQYF
. | . | TRBJ1-5 | TRBV27 | TGTGCCAGCAGTTTCTTGGGGGGGCGGCAGCCCCAGCATTTT | CASSFLGGRQPQHF
. | . | TRBJ2-1 | TRBV27 | TGTGCCAGCAGTCTCGCGGGGGCAAATGAGCAGTTCTTC | CASSLAGANEQFF
. | few | TRBJ2-7 | TRBV7-2 | TGTGCCAGCAGACGGGGGTTGAGCTCCTACGAGCAGTACTTC | CASRRGLSSYEQYF
. | . | TRBJ1-4 | TRBV5-1 | TGCGCCAGCAGCTTGGTCTCAGGGATTAGGACTAATGAAAAACTGTTTTTT | CASSLVSGIRTNEKLFF
. | many | TRBJ1-3 | TRBV9 | TGTGCCAGCAGCGTAGGGGACTCCATGGAAGGAAACACCATATATTTT | CASSVGDSMEGNTIYF
TRBD1 | . | TRBJ1-2 | TRBV11-2 | TGTGCCAGCAGGGACTACAGGGGGGGCTATTATGGCTACACCTTC | CASRDYRGGYYGYTF
TRBD2 | . | TRBJ2-1 | TRBV7-3 | TGTGCCAGCAGTTGGGAAGCGGGGGAGTACAATGAGCAGTTCTTC | CASSWEAGEYNEQFF
. | few | TRBJ1-6 | TRBV6-6 | TGTGCCAGCAGCCCCCCCAATCGGCGGTCAAATTCACCCCTCCACTTT | CASSPPNRRSNSPLHF
. | few | TRBJ2-1 | TRBV30 | TGTGCCTGGAGCGCTACCCCCCGGGCTAGCATCTACAATGAGCAGTTCTTC | CAWSATPRASIYNEQFF
TRBD1 | . | TRBJ1-2 | TRBV7-7 | TGTGCTAGCAGCTTGGACAGGTTCTATGGCTACACCTTC | CASSLDRFYGYTF
. | . | TRBJ1-1 | TRBV5-1 | TGCGCCAGCAGCTTGCAGAAGGGGCCAGCCACTGAAGCTTTCTTT | CASSLQKGPATEAFF
. | few | TRBJ2-7 | TRBV7-8 | TGTGCCAGCAGCTTAGCGATAGTCTACGAGCAGTACTTC | CASSLAIVYEQYF
. | . | TRBJ2-3 | TRBV7-3 | TGTGCCAGCAGCTCATCAGGGCTCTTCACAGATACGCAGTATTTT | CASSSSGLFTDTQYF
. | . | TRBJ2-3 | TRBV27 | TGTGCCAGCAGTTTATTTTACCTGGGAGGAGTAGGGACAGATACGCAGTATTTT | CASSLFYLGGVGTDTQYF
TRBD1 | . | TRBJ2-7 | TRBV11-1 | TGTGCCAGCAGCCGCATGACAGGGGGTGACTCCCACCACCGCTACGAGCAGTACTTC | CASSRMTGGDSHHRYEQYF
. | . | TRBJ1-1 | TRBV19 | TGTGCCAGTAGTATGACCATGGAGACTGAAGCTTTCTTT | CASSMTMETEAFF
TRBD1 | . | TRBJ1-2 | TRBV7-2 | TGTGCCAGCAGCTTAGCGCCAGGGGGCTATGGCTACACCTTC | CASSLAPGGYGYTF
TRBD2 | . | TRBJ2-5 | TRBV9 | TGTGCCAGCAGCGTAGGTAACGGGGGGGTCGTTGAGACCCAGTACTTC | CASSVGNGGVVETQYF
. | . | TRBJ1-4 | TRBV6-1 | TGTGCCAGCAGAAAACAGGCGCCTGAAAAACTGTTTTTT | CASRKQAPEKLFF
. | . | TRBJ2-2 | TRBV18 | TGTGCCAGCTCACCACAGGGAGTCCGTACCGGGGAGCTGTTTTTT | CASSPQGVRTGELFF